The clone carrying this T cell receptor beta chain was observed a handful of times. As yet, its antigen is unknown. Template switching supplied a universal primer site; unique molecular identifiers were carried on the cDNA. TCRdb recomputed calls from the 5' RACE reads with MiXCR, one row per CDR3 protein. The top ten clones hold around 8.6% of a sample with some 330,000 distinct CDR3 sequences, roughly 9% of them seen once. Each donor (without exception) was a healthy Caucasian. This specimen belongs to a study of identical twins. Study-level results: Within cord blood, abundant beta clonotypes carried fewer insertions, but memory repertoires showed no such trend. Researchers reported excess low generation probability among twin-shared out-of-frame alpha sequences.

CDR1 is LNHDA and CDR2 is SQIVND in the germline V gene (reference sequence). Deletions cut 5 bases from V and 1 base from J, with 8 bases between. There are 13 residues in the CDR3. The J gene is TRBJ1-1, the V gene TRBV19; D remains unclear. This TCR was recovered from a woman between 50 and 59 years old in good health. The sequenced material came from naive T cells sorted from blood. CDR3 nucleotide sequence: TGTGCCAGTAGTGGTGTGTCGAACACTGAAGCTTTCTTT. Translation gives CASSGVSNTEAFF.